The clone carrying this TCR beta chain was seen only a few times. The target antigen is unknown. Other DNA sequences within the sample encode an identical CDR3. V shed 4 bases, J shed 1 base, and the junction held 4 bases outside the gene matches. Germline lookup yields CDR1 SGHRS and CDR2 YFSETQ. The length of the CDR3 is 14 residues. In the sorted-subset replicate PCRs, around 220 ng DNA, 29,000 or so T cell genomes, was used. Clones were sequenced by immunoSEQ multiplex PCR, and TCRdb holds only the in-frame ones, with some missing. Found here are some 2 million clones, roughly 94% of them singletons; the top ten hold approximately 0.13%. The sample is drawn from a study of shared clonotypes between healthy human individuals. Overall study findings and caveats: Across subsets, estimated richness was generally greater for naive than for memory populations.

The chain links TRBV5-1 to TRBJ1-1, with 7 bases lining up with TRBD1. Sample: naive CD4+ T cells sorted from blood. The subset was: CD45RA+ positively selected. The sequence was obtained from a man aged 18 to 29 in good health. The CDR3 DNA sequence: TGCGCCAGCAGCGCCGGGACAGCGAACACTGAAGCTTTCTTT. Encoded protein: CASSAGTANTEAFF.